Each of the 9 T cell receptor beta chains below was sequenced from the same sample in a study of shared clonotypes between healthy human individuals. The method was immunoSEQ multiplex PCR; TCRdb's version includes in-frame clones alone and lacks a portion of them. The repertoire holds 1.6 million or so clones, with approximately 97% as singletons. Sequenced material: naive CD4+ T cells sorted from blood. Subset reported: CD45RA+ positively selected. Source of these receptors: a man in his thirties or forties in good health.

This rearrangement joins TRBV18 to TRBJ1-1; 9 bases are shared with TRBD1. CDR3 length equals 15 residues. CDR1 is KGHSH and CDR2 is LQKENI in the germline V gene. The ends lost 4 bases at V and 7 bases at J; junction bases unmatched: 10. The CDR3 protein is CASSHGTGRGNEAFF. The CDR3, as DNA: TGTGCCAGCTCACACGGGACAGGGCGGGGGAATGAAGCTTTCTTT.

The CDR3 sequence is CASSLDGGTGWYEQYF. In nucleotides, the CDR3 is TGTGCCAGCAGCTTAGATGGGGGGACAGGGTGGTACGAGCAGTACTTC. The rearrangement joins TRBV7-6 to TRBJ2-7; 9 bases fit TRBD1. The J segment lost 4 bases and the V segment lost 1 base, leaving 8 bases of the junction unmatched. Germline V lookup: CDR1 SGHVS, CDR2 FNYEAQ. This CDR3 comprises 16 residues.

The V gene is TRBV2, the J gene TRBJ1-4; TRBD1 matches at 10 bases. The ends lost 6 bases at V and 8 bases at J; junction bases unmatched: 9. This CDR3 is 15 amino acids long. Germline CDR1 is SNHLY and CDR2 is FYNNEI. The CDR3 region is CASRWDRGSGEKLFF. The CDR3 bases are TGTGCCAGCAGGTGGGACAGGGGATCGGGGGAAAAACTGTTTTTT.

This clone was picked up one time. V is TRBV6-5 and J is TRBJ1-5, with a tentative D call TRBD1 (6 bases). The V gene's germline CDR1 is MNHEY and CDR2 SVGAGI. The CDR3 contains 15 residues. Between the trimmed V and J ends, which lost 5 bases and 4 bases, there was a span of 15 bases. The CDR3 loop reads CASSPRQGRNQPQHF. CDR3 DNA sequence: TGTGCCAGCAGTCCCCGCCAGGGGCGAAATCAGCCCCAGCATTTT.

This chain joins TRBV4-3 and TRBJ2-1; D is uncertain. The CDR3 runs to 14 residues. V was clipped by 4 bases and J by 6 bases, with 13 bases between them. Germline V gives CDR1 LGHNA, CDR2 YSLEER. The CDR3 is CASSPIYVGNEQFF. The CDR3, as DNA: TGCGCCAGCAGCCCGATCTACGTGGGCAATGAGCAGTTCTTC.

This chain links TRBV14 with TRBJ2-1; 7 positions match TRBD2. V gave up 5 bases and J gave up 4 bases; unmatched junction bases: 8. The CDR3 covers 15 residues. Per germline, CDR1 SGHDN and CDR2 FVKESK. Here the CDR3 DNA reads TGTGCCAGCAGCAAAGGGGAGGGTCTTTACAATGAGCAGTTCTTC. Translated: CASSKGEGLYNEQFF.

The rearrangement uses TRBV2 and TRBJ2-1; tentative D call: TRBD2 (6 bases). This CDR3 comprises 16 residues. Deletions cut 8 bases from V and 4 bases from J, with 21 bases between. The germline V gene has CDR1 SNHLY and CDR2 FYNNEI. CDR3 bases: TGTGCCAGCCGGGTCCGGGGGACCCCGTTGTACAATGAGCAGTTCTTC. Translating it yields CASRVRGTPLYNEQFF.

The CDR3 DNA is TGTGCCAGCTCACCGGCAGCCCCGACAGGGAGCAATCAGCCCCAGCATTTT. Its protein is CASSPAAPTGSNQPQHF. The chain is built from TRBV18 and TRBJ1-5, with 7 positions matching TRBD1. Germline CDR1 is KGHSH and CDR2 is LQKENI. The CDR3 has 17 amino acids. V gave up 3 bases and J gave up 1 base; unmatched junction bases: 9.

Only one count was recorded for this clone. The chain couples TRBV18 to TRBJ2-2; 10 nucleotides agree with TRBD2. CDR1 is KGHSH, CDR2 LQKENI, per germline. This CDR3 is built from 16 residues. The ends lost 3 bases at V and 4 bases at J; junction bases unmatched: 5. The CDR3 region has the DNA TGTGCCAGCTCACCTGGGCTAGCGGGAGCCACCGGGGAGCTGTTTTTT. Translating gives CASSPGLAGATGELFF.